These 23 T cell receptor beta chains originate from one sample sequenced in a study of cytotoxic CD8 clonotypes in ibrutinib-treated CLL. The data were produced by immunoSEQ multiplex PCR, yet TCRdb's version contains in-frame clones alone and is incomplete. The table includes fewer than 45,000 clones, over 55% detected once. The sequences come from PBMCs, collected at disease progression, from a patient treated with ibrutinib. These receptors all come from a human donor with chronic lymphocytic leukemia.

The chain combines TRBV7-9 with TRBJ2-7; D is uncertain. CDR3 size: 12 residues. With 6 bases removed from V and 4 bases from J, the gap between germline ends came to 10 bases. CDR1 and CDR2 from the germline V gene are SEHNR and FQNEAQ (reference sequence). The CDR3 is CASSLSYYEQYF. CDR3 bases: TGTGCCAGCAGTCTTTCATATTACGAGCAGTACTTC.

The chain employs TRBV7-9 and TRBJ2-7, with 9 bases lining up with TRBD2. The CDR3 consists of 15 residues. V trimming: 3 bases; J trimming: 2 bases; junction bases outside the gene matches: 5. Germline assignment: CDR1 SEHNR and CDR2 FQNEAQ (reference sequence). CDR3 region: CASSFSTSGAYEQYF. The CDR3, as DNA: TGTGCCAGCAGCTTCTCGACTAGCGGAGCCTACGAGCAGTACTTC.

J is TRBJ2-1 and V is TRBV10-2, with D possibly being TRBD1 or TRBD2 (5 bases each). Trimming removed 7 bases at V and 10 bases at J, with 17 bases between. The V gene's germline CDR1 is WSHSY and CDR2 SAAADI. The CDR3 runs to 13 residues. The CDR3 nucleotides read TGCGCCAGCACCAACTTGGGGGTTGGGGAGCAGTTCTTC. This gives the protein CASTNLGVGEQFF.

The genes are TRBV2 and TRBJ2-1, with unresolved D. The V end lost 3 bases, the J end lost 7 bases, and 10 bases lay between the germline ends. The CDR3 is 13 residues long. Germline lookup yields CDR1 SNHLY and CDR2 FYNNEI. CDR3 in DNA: TGTGCCAGCAGTGATTGGGGTCGTAATGAGCAGTTCTTC. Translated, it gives CASSDWGRNEQFF.

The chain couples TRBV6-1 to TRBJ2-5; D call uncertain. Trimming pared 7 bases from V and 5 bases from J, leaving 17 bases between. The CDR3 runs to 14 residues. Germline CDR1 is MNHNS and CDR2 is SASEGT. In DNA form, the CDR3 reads TGTGCCAGCACCGCCGGGCGCCAACCGGAGACCCAGTACTTC. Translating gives CASTAGRQPETQYF.

CDR3 in amino acids: CASSKGQGGGETQYF. The CDR3 region has the DNA TGTGCCAGCAGCAAGGGACAGGGCGGTGGAGAGACCCAGTACTTC. This chain links TRBV7-9 with TRBJ2-5; 9 nucleotides align to TRBD1. Trimming removed 5 bases from V and 4 bases from J; junction bases left unmatched: 8. The germline CDR1 and CDR2 sequences are SEHNR and FQNEAQ (reference sequence). This CDR3 region has 15 residues.

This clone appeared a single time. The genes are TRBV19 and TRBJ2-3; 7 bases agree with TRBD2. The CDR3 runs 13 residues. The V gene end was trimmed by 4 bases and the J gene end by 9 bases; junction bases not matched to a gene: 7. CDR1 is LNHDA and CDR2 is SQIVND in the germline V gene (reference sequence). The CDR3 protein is CASSTPSGTTQYF. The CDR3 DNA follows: TGTGCCAGTAGTACCCCCAGCGGGACCACGCAGTATTTT.

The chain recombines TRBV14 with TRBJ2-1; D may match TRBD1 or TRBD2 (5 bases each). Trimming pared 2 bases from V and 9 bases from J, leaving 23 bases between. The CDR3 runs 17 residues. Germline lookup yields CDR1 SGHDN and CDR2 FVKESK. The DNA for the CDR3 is TGTGCCAGCAGCCAACGACGGGACGGATCTCTGAGTGTTGAGCAGTTCTTC. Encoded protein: CASSQRRDGSLSVEQFF.

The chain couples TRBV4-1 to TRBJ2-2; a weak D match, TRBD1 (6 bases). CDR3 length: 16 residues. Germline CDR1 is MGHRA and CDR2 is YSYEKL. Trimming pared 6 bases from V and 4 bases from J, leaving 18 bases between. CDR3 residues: CASRETGLGGTGELFF. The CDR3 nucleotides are TGCGCCAGCAGGGAAACAGGGCTTGGAGGCACCGGGGAGCTGTTTTTT.

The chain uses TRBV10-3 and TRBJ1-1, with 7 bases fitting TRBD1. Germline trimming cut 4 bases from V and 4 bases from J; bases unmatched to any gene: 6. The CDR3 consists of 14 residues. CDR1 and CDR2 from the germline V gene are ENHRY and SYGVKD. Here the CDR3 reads CAISATKGATEAFF. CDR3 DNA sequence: TGTGCCATCAGTGCGACTAAGGGGGCCACTGAAGCTTTCTTT.

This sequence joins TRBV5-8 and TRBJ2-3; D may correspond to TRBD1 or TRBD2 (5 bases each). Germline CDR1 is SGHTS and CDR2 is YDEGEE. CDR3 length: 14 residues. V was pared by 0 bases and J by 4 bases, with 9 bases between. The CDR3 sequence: CASSLDLGADTQYF. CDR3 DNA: TGTGCCAGCAGCTTGGATCTGGGGGCAGATACGCAGTATTTT.

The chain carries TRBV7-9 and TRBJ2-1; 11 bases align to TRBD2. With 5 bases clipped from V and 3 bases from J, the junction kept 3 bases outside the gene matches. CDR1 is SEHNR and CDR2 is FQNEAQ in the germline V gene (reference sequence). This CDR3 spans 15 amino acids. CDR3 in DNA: TGTGCCAGCAGCCCACTAGCGGGGGACTACAATGAGCAGTTCTTC. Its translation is CASSPLAGDYNEQFF.

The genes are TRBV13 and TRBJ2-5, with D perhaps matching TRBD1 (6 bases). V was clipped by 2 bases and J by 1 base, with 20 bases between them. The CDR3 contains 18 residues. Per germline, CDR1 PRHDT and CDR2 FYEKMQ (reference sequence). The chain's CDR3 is CASSLLRLSGAIQETQYF. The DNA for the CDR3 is TGTGCCAGCAGCTTACTTCGTTTGTCAGGGGCCATCCAAGAGACCCAGTACTTC.

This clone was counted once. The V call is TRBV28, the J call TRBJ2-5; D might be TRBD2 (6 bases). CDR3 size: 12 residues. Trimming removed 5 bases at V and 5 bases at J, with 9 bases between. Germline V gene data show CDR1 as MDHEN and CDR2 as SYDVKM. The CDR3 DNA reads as TGTGCCAGCAGTACAGGAGGGGAGACCCAGTACTTC. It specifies CASSTGGETQYF.

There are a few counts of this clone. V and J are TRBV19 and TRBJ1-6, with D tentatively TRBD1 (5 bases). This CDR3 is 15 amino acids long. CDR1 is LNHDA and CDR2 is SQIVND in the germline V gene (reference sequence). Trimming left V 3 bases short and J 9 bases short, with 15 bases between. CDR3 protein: CASSMGVGTSSPLHF. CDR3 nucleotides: TGTGCCAGTAGTATGGGGGTCGGGACTAGTTCACCCCTCCACTTT. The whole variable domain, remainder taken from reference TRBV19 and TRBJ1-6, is DGGITQSPKYLFRKEGQNVTLSCEQNLNHDAMYWYRQDPGQGLRLIYYSQIVNDFQKGDIAEGYSVSREKKESFPLTVTSAQKNPTAFYLCASSMGVGTSSPLHFGNGTRLTVT.

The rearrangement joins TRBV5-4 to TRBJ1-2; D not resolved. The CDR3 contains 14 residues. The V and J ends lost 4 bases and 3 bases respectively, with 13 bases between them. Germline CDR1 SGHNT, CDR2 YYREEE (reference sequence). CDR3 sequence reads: CASSHPLGHYGYTF. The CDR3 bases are TGTGCCAGCAGCCACCCGCTAGGGCACTATGGCTACACCTTC.

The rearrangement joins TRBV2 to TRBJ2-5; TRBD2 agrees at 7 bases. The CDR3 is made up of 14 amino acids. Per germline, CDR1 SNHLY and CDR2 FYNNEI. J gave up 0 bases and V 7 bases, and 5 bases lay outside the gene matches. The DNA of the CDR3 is TGTGCCAGCAAGTCTAGCGGAAACCAAGAGACCCAGTACTTC. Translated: CASKSSGNQETQYF.

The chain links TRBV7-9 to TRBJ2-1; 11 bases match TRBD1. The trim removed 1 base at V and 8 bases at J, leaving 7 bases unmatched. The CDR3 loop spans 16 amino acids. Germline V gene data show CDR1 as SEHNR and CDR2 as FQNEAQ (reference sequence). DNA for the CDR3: TGTGCCAGCAGCTTAGACGAGGACAGGGGGCGGTATGAGCAGTTCTTC. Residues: CASSLDEDRGRYEQFF.

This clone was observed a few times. CDR3 DNA sequence: TGTGCCAGCAGCCAAATGGACAGAGAGAATCAGCCCCAGCATTTT. Its protein is CASSQMDRENQPQHF. The chain recombines TRBV5-6 with TRBJ1-5; perhaps TRBD1 as D (6 bases). There are 15 residues in the CDR3. V was cut by 4 bases and J by 4 bases, with 15 bases left in between. Germline loops: CDR1 SGHDT, CDR2 YYEEEE.

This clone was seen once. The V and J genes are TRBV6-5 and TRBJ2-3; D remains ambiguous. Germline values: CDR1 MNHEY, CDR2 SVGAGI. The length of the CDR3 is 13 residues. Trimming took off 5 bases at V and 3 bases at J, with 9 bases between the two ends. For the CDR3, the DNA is TGTGCCAGCAGTAAACAAGTAACAGATACGCAGTATTTT. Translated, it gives CASSKQVTDTQYF.

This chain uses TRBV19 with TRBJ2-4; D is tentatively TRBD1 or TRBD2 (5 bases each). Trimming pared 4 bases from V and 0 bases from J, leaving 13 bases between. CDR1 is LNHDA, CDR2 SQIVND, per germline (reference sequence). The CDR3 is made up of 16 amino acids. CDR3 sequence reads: CASSTRDVRAKNIQYF. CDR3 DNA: TGTGCCAGTAGTACCCGGGACGTAAGAGCCAAAAACATTCAGTACTTC.

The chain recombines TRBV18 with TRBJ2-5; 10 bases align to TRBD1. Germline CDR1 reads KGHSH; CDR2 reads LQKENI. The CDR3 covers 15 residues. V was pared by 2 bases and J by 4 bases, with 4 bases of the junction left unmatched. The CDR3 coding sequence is TGTGCCAGCTCACCAGATTGGACAGGGGGAGAGACCCAGTACTTC. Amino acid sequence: CASSPDWTGGETQYF.

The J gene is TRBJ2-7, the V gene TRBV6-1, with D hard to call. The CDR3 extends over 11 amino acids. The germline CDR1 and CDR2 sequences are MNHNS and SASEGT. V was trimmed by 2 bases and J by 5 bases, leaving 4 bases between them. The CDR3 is CASSEQNEQYF. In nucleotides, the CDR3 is TGTGCCAGCAGTGAACAGAACGAGCAGTACTTC.